These 23 T cell receptor beta chains originate from one sample sequenced in a study of cytomegalovirus exposure and HLA in healthy donors. Profiling relied on immunoSEQ multiplex PCR, and the TCRdb table lists in-frame clones only, not all of them. The table includes 80,000 to 90,000 clones, 95% to 98% detected once. Sequenced material: PBMCs. The receptors were gathered from a man aged 18 to 29 in good health and CMV-seronegative.

The chain employs TRBV5-4 and TRBJ2-5, with a tentative D call TRBD2 (6 bases). Germline CDR1 SGHNT, CDR2 YYREEE (reference sequence). Trimming took off 10 bases at V and 4 bases at J, with 17 bases between the two ends. This CDR3 comprises 13 residues. CDR3 residues: CAARREGRETQYF. CDR3 bases: TGTGCCGCTCGGCGGGAAGGTCGAGAGACCCAGTACTTC. Complete variable domain (other parts from reference TRBV5-4 and TRBJ2-5): ETGVTQSPTHLIKTRGQQVTLRCSSQSGHNTVSWYQQALGQGPQFIFQYYREEENGRGNFPPRFSGLQFPNYSSELNVNALELDDSALYLCAARREGRETQYFGPGTRLLVL.

V is TRBV11-2 and J is TRBJ2-7, with 8 nucleotides matching TRBD2. With V trimmed by 7 bases and J by 8 bases, 13 bases remained unmatched. This CDR3 is built from 14 residues. The germline V gene encodes CDR1 SGHAT and CDR2 FQNNGV. As DNA, the CDR3 is TGTGCCAGCAACACACTAGCGGAACCCTCCAAGCAGTACTTC. This sequence encodes CASNTLAEPSKQYF.

A single count supports this clone. The genes are TRBV18 and TRBJ2-7; a possible D gene is TRBD1 (6 bases). The CDR3 is made up of 15 amino acids. V lost 2 bases to trimming and J lost 6 bases, with 17 bases between them. Germline V CDR1 and CDR2: KGHSH, LQKENI. CDR3: CASSPNEGVSVEQYF. The CDR3 DNA reads TGTGCCAGCTCACCAAATGAGGGGGTTAGCGTCGAGCAGTACTTC.

The CDR3 spells CASSLAPGATDTQYF. The CDR3 DNA sequence: TGTGCCAGCAGCTTAGCTCCGGGAGCAACAGATACGCAGTATTTT. This sequence joins TRBV7-2 and TRBJ2-3, with D possibly matching TRBD2 (6 bases). V was cut by 0 bases and J by 3 bases, with 10 bases left in between. Germline assignment: CDR1 SGHTA and CDR2 FQGNSA. There are 15 residues in the CDR3.

The chain couples TRBV6-4 to TRBJ2-1; weak D call: TRBD2 (5 bases). The CDR3 runs 13 residues. Trimming removed 2 bases at V and 10 bases at J, with 12 bases between. Germline V gene lookup returns CDR1 MRHNA and CDR2 SNTAGT. CDR3 residues: CASSDQRTTEQFF. CDR3 nucleotide sequence: TGTGCCAGCAGTGACCAGCGGACGACGGAGCAGTTCTTC.

This sequence joins TRBV2 and TRBJ1-4, with 8 bases that match TRBD1. The ends lost 6 bases at V and 4 bases at J; junction bases unmatched: 4. CDR1 and CDR2 (germline): SNHLY, FYNNEI. The CDR3 length is 14 residues. The CDR3 sequence: CASRRDRLNEKLFF. The CDR3 region has the DNA TGTGCCAGCAGAAGGGACAGGCTTAATGAAAAACTGTTTTTT.

This chain connects TRBV4-1 to TRBJ1-4, with 7 positions matching TRBD1. Germline V lookup: CDR1 MGHRA, CDR2 YSYEKL. V shed 0 bases and J 5 bases; nucleotides not matched to a gene: 6. This CDR3 contains 16 residues. The chain's CDR3 is CASSQDRRRGNEKLFF. The CDR3 DNA sequence: TGCGCCAGCAGCCAAGATAGGCGCAGGGGGAATGAAAAACTGTTTTTT.

J is TRBJ2-7 and V is TRBV28; D not resolved. The CDR3 totals 15 residues. Looked up from germline, CDR1 is MDHEN and CDR2 is SYDVKM. Between the trimmed V and J ends, which lost 1 base and 0 bases, there was a span of 10 bases. The DNA of the CDR3 is TGTGCCAGCAGTTTATTTCCGTCCGGCTCCTACGAGCAGTACTTC. Encoded protein: CASSLFPSGSYEQYF. Filled out from reference TRBV28 and TRBJ2-7, the complete variable domain reads DVKVTQSSRYLVKRTGEKVFLECVQDMDHENMFWYRQDPGLGLRLIYFSYDVKMKEKGDIPEGYSVSREKKERFSLILESASTNQTSMYLCASSLFPSGSYEQYFGPGTRLTVT.

The chain couples TRBV6-8 to TRBJ1-2; D possibly corresponds to TRBD1 (5 bases). V lost 5 bases and J 1 base, leaving 20 bases between the germline ends. Per germline, CDR1 MNHGY and CDR2 SAAAGT. The CDR3 loop spans 17 amino acids. CDR3 sequence reads: CASSPWAPPRGNYGYTF. The CDR3 nucleotides read TGTGCCAGCAGTCCCTGGGCCCCACCAAGGGGTAACTATGGCTACACCTTC.

This clone has just one count. This chain connects TRBV9 to TRBJ1-2; D may be TRBD1 (6 bases). V dropped 4 bases and J dropped 8 bases, with 18 bases sitting between them. Germline CDR1 SGDLS, CDR2 YYNGEE. This CDR3 is 14 amino acids long. The CDR3: CASSTGGGLSGYTF. In DNA, the CDR3 is TGTGCCAGCAGCACCGGGGGGGGCCTTTCAGGCTACACCTTC.

This clone occurred once. The chain recombines TRBV5-1 with TRBJ2-3; D might be TRBD1 (6 bases). The CDR3 has 17 residues. CDR1 and CDR2 (germline): SGHRS, YFSETQ. V shed 1 base and J shed 1 base, with 16 bases lying between them. In nucleotides, the CDR3 is TGCGCCAGCAGCTTGAGCCCTCAGGGGTTCGGCACAGATACGCAGTATTTT. This translates into CASSLSPQGFGTDTQYF.

This chain links TRBV28 with TRBJ1-2; D uncertain. This CDR3 contains 13 residues. Germline CDR1 is MDHEN and CDR2 is SYDVKM. Trimming took 5 bases from V and 8 from J, leaving 15 bases between them. The CDR3 DNA reads TGTGCCAGCAGTCTGAGCGGGGTAGAGGGCTACACCTTC. Translated, it gives CASSLSGVEGYTF.

V is TRBV9 and J is TRBJ1-2; maybe TRBD1 (5 bases). The germline V gene has CDR1 SGDLS and CDR2 YYNGEE. The length of the CDR3 is 18 residues. Trimming took 2 bases from V and 1 from J, leaving 21 bases between them. The CDR3 DNA is TGTGCCAGCAGCGTTCCCTCAGGGTCCGAGAGACTTAACTATGGCTACACCTTC. This translates into CASSVPSGSERLNYGYTF.

V gene TRBV9 combines with J gene TRBJ1-5; D is unclear. Germline-derived CDR1 and CDR2 are SGDLS and YYNGEE. V dropped 4 bases and J dropped 9 bases, with 14 bases sitting between them. The CDR3 loop spans 13 amino acids. The CDR3 nucleotides are TGTGCCAGCAGCCCCGGACCGGGATCGCCCCAGCATTTT. Encoded protein: CASSPGPGSPQHF.

The rearrangement joins TRBV5-6 to TRBJ1-5; the D gene is possibly TRBD1 (5 bases). V lost 4 bases to trimming and J lost 7 bases, with 15 bases between them. The CDR3 is 14 residues long. In germline, CDR1 is SGHDT, CDR2 YYEEEE. The CDR3 reads CASSGAGMRQPQHF. The CDR3 DNA is TGTGCCAGCAGCGGTGCAGGGATGCGACAGCCCCAGCATTTT.

In this sample, this clone turned up once. The V gene is TRBV19, the J gene TRBJ2-5; 7 bases map to TRBD1. Germline CDR1 reads LNHDA; CDR2 reads SQIVND (reference sequence). There are 14 residues in the CDR3. Trimming at V came to 5 bases and at J to 5 bases, leaving 8 bases not matched to a gene. CDR3 region: CASSSDRVGETQYF. Written as DNA, the CDR3 is TGTGCCAGTAGTTCCGACAGGGTGGGGGAGACCCAGTACTTC.

V usage is TRBV2 and J usage is TRBJ2-3; possible D gene TRBD2, 6 bases. V lost 10 bases and J 0 bases, leaving 11 bases between the germline ends. The CDR3 extends over 13 amino acids. CDR1 SNHLY and CDR2 FYNNEI come from the germline V gene. CDR3 region: CAKEGTSTDTQYF. The CDR3 coding sequence is TGTGCCAAAGAGGGGACTAGCACAGATACGCAGTATTTT.

The chain has TRBV7-8 and TRBJ1-1; tentative D call: TRBD1 (6 bases). In germline, CDR1 is SGHVS, CDR2 FQNEAQ. The V and J ends lost 5 bases and 2 bases respectively, with 12 bases between them. The CDR3 is made up of 14 amino acids. CDR3 sequence: CASSPLDRNTEAFF. CDR3 nucleotides: TGTGCCAGCAGCCCCCTGGACAGAAACACTGAAGCTTTCTTT.

The rearrangement joins TRBV7-2 to TRBJ1-3; D is uncertain. CDR3 length: 15 residues. V shed 0 bases and J shed 0 bases, with 6 bases lying between them. The V gene's germline CDR1 is SGHTA and CDR2 FQGNSA. The CDR3 region is CASSLAQFSGNTIYF. The CDR3 DNA reads as TGTGCCAGCAGCTTAGCCCAGTTCTCTGGAAACACCATATATTTT.

The chain employs TRBV11-2 and TRBJ2-7; D is possibly TRBD1 (5 bases). The CDR3 is 18 residues long. V was shortened by 1 base and J by 0 bases, with 19 bases between the two germline ends. Germline V gene lookup returns CDR1 SGHAT and CDR2 FQNNGV. The CDR3 loop is CASSLGRVTALNSYEQYV. CDR3 in DNA: TGTGCCAGCAGCTTAGGCAGGGTGACGGCCCTGAACTCCTACGAGCAGTACGTC.

This sequence joins TRBV6-5 and TRBJ2-2; TRBD2 might be the D (5 bases). The CDR3 is 13 residues long. V lost 8 bases, J lost 4 bases, and 11 bases lay in between. CDR1 is MNHEY and CDR2 is SVGAGI in the germline V gene. CDR3 nucleotide sequence: TGTGCCAGCCGAGCGGATGCCACCGGGGAGCTGTTTTTT. It codes for CASRADATGELFF.

This chain connects TRBV5-5 to TRBJ1-1; weak D call: TRBD1 (6 bases). The germline gives CDR1 SGHKS, CDR2 YYEKEE (reference sequence). CDR3 length: 15 amino acids. Deletions cut 2 bases from V and 2 bases from J, with 13 bases between. The DNA of the CDR3 is TGTGCCAGCAGCTTTCGTGGACAGACTAACACTGAAGCTTTCTTT. Amino acids: CASSFRGQTNTEAFF.

V is TRBV7-2 and J is TRBJ1-1; D gene uncertain. The V gene's germline CDR1 is SGHTA and CDR2 FQGNSA. The CDR3 is 12 amino acids. Trimming left V 2 bases short and J 10 bases short, with 11 bases between. This chain's CDR3 is CASSLNSRGAFF. The CDR3 DNA reads TGTGCCAGCAGCTTAAATAGTCGGGGAGCTTTCTTT.